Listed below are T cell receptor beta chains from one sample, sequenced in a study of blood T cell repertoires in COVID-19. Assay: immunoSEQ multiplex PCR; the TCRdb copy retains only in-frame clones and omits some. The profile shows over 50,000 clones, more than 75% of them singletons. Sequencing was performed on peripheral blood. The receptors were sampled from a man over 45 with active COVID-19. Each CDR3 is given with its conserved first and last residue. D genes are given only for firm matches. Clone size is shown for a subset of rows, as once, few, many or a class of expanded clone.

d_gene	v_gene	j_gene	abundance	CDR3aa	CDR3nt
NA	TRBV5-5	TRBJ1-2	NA	CASSFRPDYGYTF	TGTGCCAGCAGCTTCAGGCCTGACTATGGCTACACCTTC
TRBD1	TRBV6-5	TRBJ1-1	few	CASSYINRGRTEAFF	TGTGCCAGCAGTTACATCAACAGGGGACGCACTGAAGCTTTCTTT
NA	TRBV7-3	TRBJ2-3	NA	CASSLAVTHTDTQYF	TGTGCCAGCAGCTTAGCGGTTACCCACACAGATACGCAGTATTTT
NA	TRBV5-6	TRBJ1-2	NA	CASSFRQTNYGYTF	TGTGCCAGCAGCTTTCGACAGACTAACTATGGCTACACCTTC
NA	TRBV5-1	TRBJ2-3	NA	CASSLGTSELVDTQYF	TGCGCCAGCAGCTTGGGGACTTCCGAACTTGTGGATACGCAGTATTTT
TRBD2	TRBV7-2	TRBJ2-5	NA	CASSLGTRQETQYF	TGTGCCAGCAGCTTAGGGACTAGGCAAGAGACCCAGTACTTC
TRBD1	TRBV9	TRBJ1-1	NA	CASRGQGGTEAFF	TGTGCCAGCAGAGGACAGGGAGGCACTGAAGCTTTCTTT
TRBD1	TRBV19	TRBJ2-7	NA	CASSMDRVGYEQYF	TGTGCCAGTAGTATGGACAGGGTCGGCTACGAGCAGTACTTC
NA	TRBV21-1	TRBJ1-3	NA	CASSKARGSTLVTIYF	TGTGCCAGCAGCAAAGCGAGAGGGTCCACCCTCGTCACCATATATTTT
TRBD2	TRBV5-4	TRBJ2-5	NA	CASSRTSGAGETQYF	TGTGCCAGCAGCAGGACTAGCGGGGCCGGAGAGACCCAGTACTTC
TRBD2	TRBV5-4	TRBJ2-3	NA	CASRSGSSGGRGDTQYF	TGTGCCAGCAGAAGTGGGTCTAGCGGGGGCCGTGGAGATACGCAGTATTTT
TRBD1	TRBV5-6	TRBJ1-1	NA	CASSLRQGAGANTEAFF	TGTGCCAGCAGCCTCCGACAGGGGGCAGGGGCGAACACTGAAGCTTTCTTT
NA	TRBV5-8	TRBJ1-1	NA	CASSRASGSEAFF	TGTGCCAGCAGCCGGGCGTCCGGGAGTGAAGCTTTCTTT
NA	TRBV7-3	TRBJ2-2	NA	CASSSGVPGELFF	TGTGCCAGCAGCTCAGGGGTCCCCGGGGAGCTGTTTTTT
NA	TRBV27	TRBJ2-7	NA	CASSSTGSGHRSYEQYF	TGTGCCAGCAGTTCCACTGGGAGCGGGCACCGCTCCTACGAGCAGTACTTC
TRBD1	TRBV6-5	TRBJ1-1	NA	CASSPGGWMNTEAFF	TGTGCCAGCAGTCCAGGGGGATGGATGAACACTGAAGCTTTCTTT
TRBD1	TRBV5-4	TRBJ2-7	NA	CASRSPGQGTNEQYF	TGTGCCAGCAGGTCTCCGGGACAGGGGACCAACGAGCAGTACTTC
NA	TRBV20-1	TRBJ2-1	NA	CSASIGSGRFNEQFF	TGCAGTGCTAGTATTGGGTCTGGGCGATTCAATGAGCAGTTCTTC
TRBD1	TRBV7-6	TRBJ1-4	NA	CASSLGQAAKLLF	TGTGCCAGCAGCTTGGGACAGGCCGCAAAACTGCTTTTT
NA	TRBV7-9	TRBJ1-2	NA	CASSLGAGREFYGYTF	TGTGCCAGCAGCTTAGGCGCAGGGCGGGAGTTCTATGGCTACACCTTC
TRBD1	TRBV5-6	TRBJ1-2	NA	CASSLRGGNGYGYTF	TGTGCCAGCAGCTTGAGAGGGGGCAATGGCTATGGCTACACCTTC
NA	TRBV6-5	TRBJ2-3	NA	CASSYSGGDDTQYF	TGTGCCAGCAGTTACTCAGGGGGGGACGATACGCAGTATTTT
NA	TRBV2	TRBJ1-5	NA	CASKQEEGQPQHF	TGTGCCAGCAAGCAGGAGGAGGGTCAGCCCCAGCATTTT
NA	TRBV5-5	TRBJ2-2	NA	CASSLTTGSHTGELFF	TGTGCCAGCAGCTTGACTACAGGGTCGCACACCGGGGAGCTGTTTTTT
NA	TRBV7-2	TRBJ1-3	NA	CASSPLKHSGNTIYF	TGTGCCAGCAGCCCACTAAAACACTCTGGAAACACCATATATTTT
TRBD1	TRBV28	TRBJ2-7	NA	CASSSPGQLSEQYF	TGTGCCAGCAGTTCCCCGGGACAGCTTTCCGAGCAGTACTTC
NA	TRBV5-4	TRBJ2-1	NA	CASSPTTSEGEQFF	TGTGCCAGCAGCCCAACGACTTCTGAGGGTGAGCAGTTCTTC
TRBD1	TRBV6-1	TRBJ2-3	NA	CASSEAIWGQGGDTQYF	TGTGCCAGCAGTGAAGCCATTTGGGGACAGGGAGGAGATACGCAGTATTTT
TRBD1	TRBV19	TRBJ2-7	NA	CASKATGSSYEQYF	TGTGCCAGTAAGGCGACAGGGAGCTCCTACGAGCAGTACTTC